This TCR beta chain was identified in a study of T cell responses to AZD1222 COVID-19 vaccine. As to this clone: No antigen is known for it.

Trimming removed 0 bases from V and 0 bases from J, with 9 bases in between. CDR1 and CDR2 (germline): LNHNV, YYDKDF (reference sequence). The CDR3 covers 16 residues. Study findings and constraints: The reported proportion of spike-specific TCRs targeting unmutated variant regions was nearly half. Females made up more of the donors, who were largely white British, and clonal diversity may have come out too low. Dominant CD4 TCR responses targeted spike regions 160-218 and 743-854. Every sample of the repertoires postdated the peak T cell response.

Here immunoSEQ multiplex PCR was the method, and the copy in TCRdb shows in-frame clones only, minus some. The profile shows under 150,000 clones, 65% to 90% of them singletons. This sequence was found in an adult who received the AZD1222 COVID-19 vaccine. The rearrangement links TRBV15 to TRBJ1-5; tentatively, D is TRBD1 (5 bases). Source: peripheral blood, taken 28 days after the second AZD1222 dose. CDR3 bases: TGTGCCACCAGCAGAGACAGGGACCTTAGCAATCAGCCCCAGCATTTT. It translates to CATSRDRDLSNQPQHF.